The present TCR beta chain was sequenced within a study of blood T cells in healthy people across ages. Study context: About one barcoded beta molecule per two T cells was captured by template switching.

The CDR3 is 14 residues long. CDR1 and CDR2 (germline): ENHRY, SYGVKD. The germline V and J ends were trimmed by 0 bases and 5 bases, with 11 bases remaining between them. A second 7 to 11 cycle PCR used barcoded and J-beta primers. TCRdb used MiXCR to reprocess the 5' RACE reads, holding one entry per CDR3 protein. The sample has about 1.5 million distinct CDR3 sequences; 35% to 45% are singletons. Comment on this clonotype: Antigen: not known.

Staff drew roughly 10 milliliters of peripheral blood from each donor. Study-wide findings and caveats: Older age coincided with a roughly linear decline in TCR beta diversity per million T cells.

V usage is TRBV10-3 and J usage is TRBJ2-7; weak D call: TRBD2 (5 bases). This clonotype originated in a woman aged 18 to 35 in good health. The sample comprised blood. This chain's CDR3 is CAISESGERHEQYF. The DNA of the CDR3 is TGTGCCATCAGTGAGTCGGGAGAGAGGCACGAGCAGTACTTC.